The clone carrying this T cell receptor (beta chain) was counted once. Antigen unknown. Patients had chemo-refractory metastatic non-small-cell lung cancer and received focal radiation plus CTLA-4 blockade that used ipilimumab. The sample originates from a study of radiotherapy plus CTLA-4 blockade in lung cancer. About the research overall: Objective responses emerged in around 19% of patients, and roughly 30% attained disease control.

Assay used: immunoSEQ multiplex PCR; TCRdb lists only in-frame clones, some missing. The sample includes about 80,000 clones, 75% to 90% of them seen just once. General study results and limits: Together with interferon-beta, which increased in serum after radiation, early dynamic changes in blood T cell clones were reportedly the best predictors of response. Blood-borne expansion of tumor-derived TCR clones followed radiotherapy plus ipilimumab.

There are 14 residues in the CDR3. The J segment lost 10 bases and the V segment lost 4 bases, leaving 6 bases of the junction unmatched. The V gene's germline CDR1 is SNHLY and CDR2 FYNNEI. The sequenced sample was peripheral blood, obtained from a patient treated with radiotherapy plus ipilimumab. The TCR sequence derives from a human donor with non-small cell lung cancer who had a partial response to radiotherapy plus ipilimumab. The J gene is TRBJ1-6, the V gene TRBV2, with 8 bases that match TRBD1. CDR3 DNA: TGTGCCAGCAGTGGGGGGACAGGAGTCTCACCCCTCCACTTT. This codes for CASSGGTGVSPLHF.